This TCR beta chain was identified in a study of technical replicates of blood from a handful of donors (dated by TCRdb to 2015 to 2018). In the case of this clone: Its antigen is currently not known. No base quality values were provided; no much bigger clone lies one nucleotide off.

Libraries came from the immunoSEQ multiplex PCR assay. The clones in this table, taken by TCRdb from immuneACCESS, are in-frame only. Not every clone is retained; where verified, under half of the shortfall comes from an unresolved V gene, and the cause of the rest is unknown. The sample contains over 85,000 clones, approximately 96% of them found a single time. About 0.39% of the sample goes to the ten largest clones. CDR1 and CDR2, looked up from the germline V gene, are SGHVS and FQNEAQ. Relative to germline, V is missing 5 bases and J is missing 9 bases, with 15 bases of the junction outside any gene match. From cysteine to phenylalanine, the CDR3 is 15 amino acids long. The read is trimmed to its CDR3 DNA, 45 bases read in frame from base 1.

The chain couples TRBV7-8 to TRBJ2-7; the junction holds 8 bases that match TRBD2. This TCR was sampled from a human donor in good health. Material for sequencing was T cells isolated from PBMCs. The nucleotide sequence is TGTGCCAGCAGCGAGAAGCGGGAGTCCAGCTTCGGGCAGTACTTC. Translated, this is CASSEKRESSFGQYF.